This TCR beta chain was captured in a study of sequential checkpoint blockade in melanoma. This sample's treatment: randomized to nivolumab then ipilimumab (arm A) or the reverse (arm B). Profiled with immunoSEQ multiplex PCR; TCRdb holds only in-frame clones, not every one. In the table there are approximately 12,000 clones, approximately 80% of which are singletons. CDR3 length: 13 amino acids. Trimming left V 0 bases short and J 3 bases short, with 7 bases between. In germline, CDR1 is SGHTS, CDR2 YDEGEE. The chain joins TRBV5-8 to TRBJ2-7, with no clear D. This clonotype was obtained from a human donor with melanoma. The sequencing here drew on CD8+ T cells sorted from blood (inferred from file names), taken from a patient given nivolumab and ipilimumab in sequence. The CDR3 nucleotides read TGTGCCAGCAGCTTGGGGTACAGCTACGAGCAGTACTTC. It codes for CASSLGYSYEQYF.